The T cell receptor beta chain under discussion was sequenced for a study of beta chain features in type 1 diabetes. Study at large: There was similarity between patients and healthy donors in age, gender and cell yields. All of the samples together had some 99 million sorted cells examined.

As every portion of the isolated RNA was reverse transcribed, the sequencing read expressed TCRB transcripts. Profiled with immunoSEQ multiplex PCR; TCRdb holds only in-frame clones, not every one. The sample carries some 150,000 clones, less than 11% recorded once. Donors contributed one heparinised blood draw apiece, averaging approximately 0.12 L. The ends were cut back, 4 bases at V and 7 bases at J, with 18 bases in the middle. CDR1 and CDR2 (germline): SGHRS, YFSETQ. CDR3 length equals 14 residues. This clone occurred a few times. The rearrangement uses TRBV5-1 and TRBJ2-7, with D possibly matching TRBD2 (6 bases). The clonotype was recovered from a man aged 18 to 35 in good health. The sequencing sample was made of naive CD4+ T cells from blood. The CDR3 region has the DNA TGCGCCAGCAGCCTACGCGGGGAGTCTGAGGAGCAGTACTTC. Residues: CASSLRGESEEQYF.